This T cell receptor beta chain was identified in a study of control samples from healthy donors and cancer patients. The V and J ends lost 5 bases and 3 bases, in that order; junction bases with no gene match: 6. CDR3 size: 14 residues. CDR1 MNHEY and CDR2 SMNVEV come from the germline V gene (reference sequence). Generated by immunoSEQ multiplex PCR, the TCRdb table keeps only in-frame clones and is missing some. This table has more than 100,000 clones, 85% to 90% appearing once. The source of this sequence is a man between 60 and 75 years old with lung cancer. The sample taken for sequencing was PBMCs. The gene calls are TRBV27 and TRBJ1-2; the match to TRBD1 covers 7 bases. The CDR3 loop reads CASSRQGVDYGYTF. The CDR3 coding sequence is TGTGCCAGCAGTCGGCAGGGGGTCGACTATGGCTACACCTTC.